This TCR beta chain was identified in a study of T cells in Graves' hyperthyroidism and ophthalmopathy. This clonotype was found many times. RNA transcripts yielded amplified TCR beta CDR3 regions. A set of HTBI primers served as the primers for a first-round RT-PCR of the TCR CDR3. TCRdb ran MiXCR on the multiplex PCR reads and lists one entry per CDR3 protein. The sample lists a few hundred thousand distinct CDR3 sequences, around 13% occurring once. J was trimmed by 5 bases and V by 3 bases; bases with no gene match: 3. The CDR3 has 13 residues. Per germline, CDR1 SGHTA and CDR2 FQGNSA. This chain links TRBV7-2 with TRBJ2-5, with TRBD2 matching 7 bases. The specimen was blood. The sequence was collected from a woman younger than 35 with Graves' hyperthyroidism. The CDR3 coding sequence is TGTGCCAGCAGCTTCGCGGGAGAGGAGACCCAGTACTTC. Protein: CASSFAGEETQYF.